This is a list of T cell receptor beta chains from one sample in a study of neurological immune-mediated disorders. TCRdb reanalysed the 5' RACE reads using MiXCR and keeps one entry per CDR3 protein. Of over 65,000 distinct CDR3 sequences in the sample, 2.5% to 3% were seen once. The sample taken for sequencing was PBMCs. These TCRs come from a woman aged 30 to 39 with multiple sclerosis. The CDR3 runs from the conserved cysteine through the conserved F or W. The D gene is left open where the match is weak. Clone size is given as how often the clone was seen (once, few, many) or a class if it is expanded.

TRBJ1-1 | - | TRBV20-1 | many | CSASGQAMNTEAFF | TGCAGTGCTAGTGGGCAGGCCATGAACACTGAAGCTTTCTTT
TRBJ2-7 | TRBD2 | TRBV29-1 | many | CSVVGTSGMHSYEQYF | TGCAGCGTTGTGGGGACTAGCGGGATGCACTCCTACGAGCAGTACTTC
TRBJ1-1 | - | TRBV6-5 | many | CASSSDSLNTEAFF | TGTGCCAGCAGTTCGGACAGCCTGAACACTGAAGCTTTCTTT
TRBJ2-7 | TRBD1 | TRBV28 | many | CASWRQGRPTYEQYF | TGTGCCAGCTGGAGACAGGGACGACCTACCTACGAGCAGTACTTC
TRBJ2-5 | - | TRBV12-3/TRBV12-4 | many | CASSLILTGAETQYF | TGTGCCAGCAGTTTAATATTGACGGGGGCAGAGACCCAGTACTTC
TRBJ1-4 | - | TRBV20-1 | many | CSARSSYSNEKLFF | TGCAGTGCTAGATCCTCTTATTCTAATGAAAAACTGTTTTTT
TRBJ2-1 | TRBD2 | TRBV6-2/TRBV6-3 | many | CASSWLLIGLAGDEQFF | TGTGCCAGCAGTTGGCTGCTGATCGGACTAGCGGGAGATGAGCAGTTCTTC
TRBJ2-7 | TRBD1 | TRBV25-1 | many | CASSPANRGIYEQYF | TGTGCCAGCAGTCCAGCAAACAGGGGCATCTACGAGCAGTACTTC
TRBJ2-7 | TRBD1 | TRBV7-2 | many | CASSPRTGFFSYEQYF | TGTGCCAGCAGCCCGCGGACAGGGTTCTTCTCCTACGAGCAGTACTTC
TRBJ2-5 | - | TRBV28 | many | CASSLRGEETQYF | TGTGCCAGCAGTTTACGAGGGGAGGAGACCCAGTACTTC
TRBJ2-1 | - | TRBV5-1 | many | CASSSLGRGVDEQFF | TGCGCCAGCAGCTCCCTTGGAAGGGGCGTGGATGAGCAGTTCTTC
TRBJ1-2 | TRBD1 | TRBV7-6 | many | CASSLVGTGTAGGYTF | TGTGCCAGCAGCTTAGTTGGGACAGGGACCGCGGGTGGCTACACCTTC
TRBJ2-5 | TRBD2 | TRBV11-3 | many | CASSFGLAEKETQYF | TGTGCCAGCAGCTTCGGACTAGCGGAAAAAGAGACCCAGTACTTC
TRBJ2-5 | TRBD2 | TRBV20-1 | many | CSALIPGRAGETQYF | TGCAGTGCACTTATCCCAGGGAGGGCGGGTGAGACCCAGTACTTC
TRBJ2-1 | TRBD2 | TRBV28 | many | CASSGGGGTSSYNEQFF | TGTGCCAGCAGTGGGGGGGGAGGGACGAGCTCCTACAATGAGCAGTTCTTC
TRBJ2-5 | - | TRBV6-2/TRBV6-3 | many | CASSYNPVDLQETQYF | TGTGCCAGCAGTTACAACCCGGTGGACCTCCAAGAGACCCAGTACTTC
TRBJ2-5 | - | TRBV7-9 | many | CASSPWGQEETQYF | TGTGCCAGCAGCCCCTGGGGCCAGGAAGAGACCCAGTACTTC
TRBJ2-2 | TRBD1 | TRBV20-1 | many | CSAGTANTGELFF | TGCAGTGCCGGGACAGCGAACACCGGGGAGCTGTTTTTT
TRBJ1-2 | TRBD1 | TRBV20-1 | many | CSAKGGGYTF | TGCAGTGCTAAAGGGGGCGGCTACACCTTC
TRBJ1-2 | - | TRBV5-1 | many | CASSTGTAGTGYTF | TGCGCCAGCAGCACGGGGACCGCCGGCACGGGCTACACCTTC
TRBJ2-1 | TRBD2 | TRBV24-1 | many | CATSDYGTSANEQFF | TGTGCCACCAGTGACTATGGGACTAGCGCAAATGAGCAGTTCTTC
TRBJ2-5 | - | TRBV28 | many | CASATNIGGETQYF | TGTGCCAGCGCGACAAACATCGGGGGAGAGACCCAGTACTTC
TRBJ1-6 | TRBD1 | TRBV6-5 | many | CASSYGTGSSYNSPLHF | TGTGCCAGCAGTTACGGGACAGGGAGCTCCTATAATTCACCCCTCCACTTT
TRBJ2-1 | - | TRBV4-3 | many | CASSQGDSEVNEQFF | TGCGCCAGCAGCCAAGGCGATAGCGAAGTCAATGAGCAGTTCTTC
TRBJ2-1 | TRBD2 | TRBV29-1 | many | CSVAGGRASEQFF | TGCAGCGTTGCAGGCGGGAGGGCCTCTGAGCAGTTCTTC
TRBJ2-7 | - | TRBV7-9 | many | CASSDGVHEQYF | TGTGCCAGCAGCGACGGTGTACACGAGCAGTACTTC
TRBJ2-7 | - | TRBV20-1 | many | CSARGGALGEQYF | TGCAGTGCTAGAGGTGGGGCCCTCGGGGAGCAGTACTTC
TRBJ2-7 | - | TRBV20-1 | many | CSVPGLGPYEQYF | TGCAGTGTACCGGGACTGGGGCCCTACGAGCAGTACTTC
TRBJ2-7 | - | TRBV7-9 | many | CASSLDGGALYEQYF | TGTGCCAGCAGCCTCGATGGAGGGGCCCTCTACGAGCAGTACTTC
TRBJ2-1 | - | TRBV25-1 | many | CASSKGPNYNEQFF | TGTGCCAGCAGTAAAGGGCCGAACTACAATGAGCAGTTCTTC
TRBJ1-5 | - | TRBV27 | many | CASKPNREHQPQHF | TGTGCCAGCAAACCCAACAGGGAACATCAGCCCCAGCATTTT
TRBJ2-1 | TRBD2 | TRBV27 | many | CASSLLAGGIDEQFF | TGTGCCAGCAGTTTATTAGCGGGAGGGATCGATGAGCAGTTCTTC
TRBJ2-5 | - | TRBV7-2 | few | CASSRNQGQETQYF | TGTGCCAGCAGCCGTAACCAGGGACAAGAGACCCAGTACTTC
TRBJ1-1 | TRBD1 | TRBV7-8 | many | CASSFFTGEDTEAFF | TGTGCCAGCAGCTTCTTCACAGGGGAGGACACTGAAGCTTTCTTT
TRBJ2-1 | - | TRBV29-1 | many | CSVVDLGEQFF | TGCAGCGTTGTGGATCTTGGCGAGCAGTTCTTC
TRBJ2-3 | TRBD2 | TRBV20-1 | many | CSASLAGGPFTDTQYF | TGCAGTGCCAGTCTGGCGGGAGGGCCCTTCACAGATACGCAGTATTTT